These T cell receptor beta chains were read from a single sample in a study of T cell responses to AZD1222 COVID-19 vaccine. Some clones are missing from TCRdb's copy, which holds only in-frame ones; the method was immunoSEQ multiplex PCR. The sample comprises 90,000 to 95,000 clones, roughly 90% of which are singletons, and 20% to 25% rests with the top ten. The input for sequencing was peripheral blood, taken on day 0 of AZD1222 vaccination. All receptors come from an adult in good health. Each CDR3 is given with its conserved first and last residue. Fields, in order: J gene, D gene, clone size, V gene, CDR3 protein, CDR3 DNA. The D gene is left open where the match is weak. Clone size is stated in some rows and not others, as once, few, many or a class when expanded.

J: TRBJ2-5
D: NA
size: NA
V: TRBV7-3
CDR3: CASSLRNQETQYF
DNA: TGTGCCAGCAGCTTAAGGAACCAAGAGACCCAGTACTTC

J: TRBJ1-4
D: TRBD1
size: NA
V: TRBV5-1
CDR3: CASSDGQGGEKLFF
DNA: TGCGCCAGCAGCGATGGACAGGGTGGCGAAAAACTGTTTTTT

J: TRBJ2-1
D: NA
size: NA
V: TRBV7-2
CDR3: CASSPPGLLPYNEQFF
DNA: TGTGCCAGCAGCCCCCCGGGTCTCCTCCCCTACAATGAGCAGTTCTTC

J: TRBJ1-1
D: NA
size: once
V: TRBV9
CDR3: CASGLLPTNTEAFF
DNA: TGTGCCAGCGGTCTGCTGCCGACGAACACTGAAGCTTTCTTT

J: TRBJ1-2
D: NA
size: NA
V: TRBV4-1
CDR3: CASSQDPLNRGYTF
DNA: TGCGCCAGCAGCCAAGATCCTTTAAACCGTGGCTACACCTTC

J: TRBJ2-3
D: NA
size: NA
V: TRBV5-5
CDR3: CASSLFSPRRTDTQYF
DNA: TGTGCCAGCAGCTTATTCTCTCCCAGGCGCACAGATACGCAGTATTTT

J: TRBJ2-7
D: NA
size: NA
V: TRBV21-1
CDR3: CASSKDSQTTYEQYF
DNA: TGTGCCAGCAGCAAAGACTCCCAGACTACCTACGAGCAGTACTTC

J: TRBJ1-2
D: NA
size: NA
V: TRBV7-9
CDR3: CASSLHLGDGYTF
DNA: TGTGCCAGCAGCCTACACCTCGGGGATGGCTACACCTTC

J: TRBJ1-4
D: NA
size: NA
V: TRBV6-6
CDR3: CASSSLVRDEKLFF
DNA: TGTGCCAGCAGTTCGTTAGTTAGGGATGAAAAACTGTTTTTT

J: TRBJ2-4
D: TRBD1
size: NA
V: TRBV28
CDR3: CASSPGTGTAKNIQYF
DNA: TGTGCCAGCAGTCCGGGGACAGGGACGGCCAAAAACATTCAGTACTTC